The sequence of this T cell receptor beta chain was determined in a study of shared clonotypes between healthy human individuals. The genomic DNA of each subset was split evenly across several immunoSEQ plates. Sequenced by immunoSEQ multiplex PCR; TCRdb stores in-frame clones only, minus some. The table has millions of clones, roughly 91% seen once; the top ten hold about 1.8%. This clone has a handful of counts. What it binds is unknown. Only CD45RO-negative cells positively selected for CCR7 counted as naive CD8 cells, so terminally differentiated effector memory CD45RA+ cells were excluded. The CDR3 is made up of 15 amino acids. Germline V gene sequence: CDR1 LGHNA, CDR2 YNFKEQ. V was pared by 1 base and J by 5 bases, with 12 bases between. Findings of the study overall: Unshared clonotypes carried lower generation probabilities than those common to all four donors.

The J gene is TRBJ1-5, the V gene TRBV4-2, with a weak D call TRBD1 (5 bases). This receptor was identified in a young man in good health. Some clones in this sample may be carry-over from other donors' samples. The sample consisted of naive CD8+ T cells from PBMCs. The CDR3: CASSQGWQGDQPQHF. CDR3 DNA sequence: TGTGCCAGCAGCCAAGGATGGCAGGGCGATCAGCCCCAGCATTTT.